This TCR beta chain was captured by sequencing in a study of blood T cell repertoires in COVID-19. Overall study: The United States, Italy and Spain supplied acute and convalescent COVID-19 samples.

In the study's own analysis: Reference gene primer amplification gave nucleated cell count estimates. Libraries were prepared by immunoSEQ multiplex PCR; TCRdb keeps only in-frame clonotypes and omits some of them. D and trimming were read from the DNA, whereas the V and J calls and clone size are those reported in that table. The profile shows about 270,000 clones, about 86% of them singletons. Seattle patients were enrolled during active infection and followed longitudinally. V dropped 0 bases and J dropped 4; count of bases not matched to a gene: 7. Germline values: CDR1 GTSNPN, CDR2 SVGIG (reference sequence). This CDR3 has 16 amino acids.

The chain carries TRBV30 and TRBJ2-2; 8 nucleotides agree with TRBD2. This sequence originates from a woman aged 70-85 years with COVID-19, enrolled during active disease. Sequencing was performed on peripheral blood. In nucleotides, the CDR3 is TGTGCCTGGAGTGTCTCCGGACTAGCTCGCACCGGGGAGCTGTTTTTT. Amino acids: CAWSVSGLARTGELFF.